This T cell receptor (beta chain) was sequenced in a study of cytomegalovirus exposure and HLA in healthy donors. Study conclusions and caveats: High specificity and sensitivity for cytomegalovirus status were reported for the classifier. TCR beta sequences reportedly predicted most subjects' HLA-A and HLA-B alleles accurately.

Researchers ran the PCR with 60 Vbeta and 13 Jbeta primers. The repertoire was sequenced with immunoSEQ multiplex PCR; TCRdb's copy has only in-frame clones and lacks some. The sample has 100,000 to 150,000 clones. Trimming took 1 base from V and 7 from J, leaving 11 bases between them. CDR1 and CDR2 from the germline V gene are SGHVS and FNYEAQ. The CDR3 consists of 14 residues. A note on this clone: No antigen is known for it.

The TCR was taken from a woman aged 40 to 49 in good health and CMV-seropositive. V is TRBV7-6 and J is TRBJ2-1; no reliable D call. Sequencing was performed on PBMCs. The CDR3 sequence: CASSLGPAGNEQFF. In DNA form, the CDR3 reads TGTGCCAGCAGCTTAGGCCCGGCCGGGAATGAGCAGTTCTTC.